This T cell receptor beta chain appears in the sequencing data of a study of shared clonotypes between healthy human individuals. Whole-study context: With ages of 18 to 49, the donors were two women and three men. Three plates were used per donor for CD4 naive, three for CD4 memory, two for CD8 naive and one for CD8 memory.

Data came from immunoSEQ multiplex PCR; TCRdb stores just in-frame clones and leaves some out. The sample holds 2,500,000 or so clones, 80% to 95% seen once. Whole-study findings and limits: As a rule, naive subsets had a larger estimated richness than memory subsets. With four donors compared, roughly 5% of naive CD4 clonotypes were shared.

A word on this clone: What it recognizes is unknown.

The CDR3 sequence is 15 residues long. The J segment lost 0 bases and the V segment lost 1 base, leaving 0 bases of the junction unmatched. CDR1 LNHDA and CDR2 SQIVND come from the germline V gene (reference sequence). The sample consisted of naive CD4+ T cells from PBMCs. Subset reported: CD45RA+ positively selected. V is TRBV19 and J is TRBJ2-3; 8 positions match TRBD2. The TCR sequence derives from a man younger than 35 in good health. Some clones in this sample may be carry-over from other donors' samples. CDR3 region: CASSIGGRSTDTQYF. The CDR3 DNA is TGTGCCAGTAGTATAGGCGGGAGGAGCACAGATACGCAGTATTTT.